The present T cell receptor beta chain was sequenced within a study of CD8 T cells in ankylosing spondylitis. Overall study results and limits: Peripheral blood samples showed relatively rare disease-linked clones, and these clones were CD8+. Certain motif variants had earlier appeared in reactive arthritis synovial fluid and blood. Significant enrichment of disease-linked clones was reported in matched ankylosing spondylitis synovial fluid. A TCR beta motif made of about 8 highly homologous variants seemed typical of ankylosing spondylitis blood.

Using quantitative 5'-RACE with molecular barcodes, the authors made TCR beta libraries. TCRdb independently ran MiXCR on the 5' RACE reads; one entry per CDR3 protein. The sample contains 450,000 to 550,000 distinct CDR3 sequences, less than 6% of which appear only once. This clonotype was recorded many times. Its target is unknown. Germline CDR1 SGHRS, CDR2 YFSETQ. The CDR3 totals 17 residues. The V segment lost 3 bases and the J segment 4 bases; nucleotides outside the gene matches: 11. The specimen was blood, either unsorted or a sorted T cell fraction (not recorded which). The V and J genes are TRBV5-1 and TRBJ2-1; 9 nucleotides agree with TRBD2. The origin of this receptor is a male donor with ankylosing spondylitis. This CDR3 is CASSSSQLAGEYNEQFF. The DNA of the CDR3 is TGCGCCAGCAGCTCCTCACAATTAGCGGGAGAGTACAATGAGCAGTTCTTC. Full variable domain (remainder filled in from reference TRBV5-1 and TRBJ2-1): KAGVTQTPRYLIKTRGQQVTLSCSPISGHRSVSWYQQTPGQGLQFLFEYFSETQRNKGNFPGRFSGRQFSNSRSEMNVSTLELGDSALYLCASSSSQLAGEYNEQFFGPGTRLTVL.